Each of the 21 T cell receptor beta chains below was sequenced from the same sample in a study of cytomegalovirus exposure and HLA in healthy donors. Primers included in the PCR were 60 Vbeta and 13 Jbeta primers. The assay was immunoSEQ multiplex PCR, and TCRdb's table has in-frame clones only and misses some. This table lists roughly 150,000 clones. Specimen: PBMCs. The receptors were sampled from a woman in her forties or fifties in good health and CMV-seronegative.

This chain uses TRBV6-6 with TRBJ1-5, with 8 nucleotides matching TRBD1. CDR1 and CDR2 from the germline V gene are MNHNY and SVGAGI (reference sequence). V shed 6 bases, J shed 9 bases, and the junction held 10 bases outside the gene matches. The CDR3 consists of 14 residues. CDR3 nucleotides: TGTGCCAGCAGCCTAGGACAGGGTGAGCGGCCCCAGCATTTT. Translation gives CASSLGQGERPQHF.

This chain connects TRBV7-6 to TRBJ2-5; no clear D gene. The germline CDR1 and CDR2 sequences are SGHVS and FNYEAQ. This CDR3 region has 13 residues. With 1 base removed from V and 2 bases from J, the gap between germline ends came to 5 bases. The CDR3 bases are TGTGCCAGCAGCTTAGGTCAGCAAGAGACCCAGTACTTC. This encodes CASSLGQQETQYF.

The chain couples TRBV28 to TRBJ2-5; TRBD1 aligns across 9 bases. V lost 9 bases and J lost 1; bases outside the gene matches: 9. Germline V gives CDR1 MDHEN, CDR2 SYDVKM. The CDR3 extends over 15 amino acids. CDR3 sequence (DNA): TGTGCCAGTTCTTGGACAGGGGAAATCCAAGAGACCCAGTACTTC. It encodes CASSWTGEIQETQYF.

This sequence joins TRBV11-2 and TRBJ2-7; D is possibly TRBD2 (6 bases). The length of the CDR3 is 12 residues. Germline values: CDR1 SGHAT, CDR2 FQNNGV. Trimming removed 10 bases at V and 0 bases at J, with 10 bases between. The CDR3 DNA reads TGTGCCACGGCGGGGAACTCCTACGAGCAGTACTTC. Protein sequence: CATAGNSYEQYF.

This rearrangement joins TRBV19 to TRBJ2-1; 15 bases are shared with TRBD2. The trim removed 6 bases at V and 15 bases at J, leaving 0 bases unmatched. The CDR3 sequence is 11 residues long. Germline assignment: CDR1 LNHDA and CDR2 SQIVND (reference sequence). The CDR3 DNA reads as TGTGCCAGTAGGGGACTAGCGGGGGGGTTCTTC. Protein sequence: CASRGLAGGFF.

In DNA, the CDR3 is TGTGCCAGCAGCCCGGACAGGGGTTATGGCTACACCTTC. It translates to CASSPDRGYGYTF. The chain links TRBV11-2 to TRBJ1-2, with 9 bases that match TRBD1. Trimming cost V 5 bases and J 5 bases; bases outside gene matches: 3. From germline, CDR1 is SGHAT and CDR2 FQNNGV. This CDR3 has 13 amino acids.

V is TRBV9 and J is TRBJ2-7, with 9 bases fitting TRBD2. The CDR3 contains 17 residues. J was trimmed by 3 bases and V by 4 bases; bases with no gene match: 14. In germline, CDR1 is SGDLS, CDR2 YYNGEE. CDR3 loop: CASSITGTSMNFYEQYF. The CDR3 DNA follows: TGTGCCAGCAGCATCACCGGGACTAGCATGAACTTCTACGAGCAGTACTTC.

This chain connects TRBV5-5 to TRBJ2-1; no clear D gene. This CDR3 has 11 residues. Germline V gene data show CDR1 as SGHKS and CDR2 as YYEKEE (reference sequence). V was shortened by 5 bases and J by 14 bases, with 14 bases between the two germline ends. The CDR3 region has the DNA TGTGCCAGCAGTTCCGGGTCAAAGGAGTTCTTC. Its translation is CASSSGSKEFF.

The chain uses TRBV7-6 and TRBJ1-2; possible D gene TRBD1, 5 bases. The CDR3 extends over 13 amino acids. V was clipped by 5 bases and J by 2 bases, with 9 bases between them. The V gene's germline CDR1 is SGHVS and CDR2 FNYEAQ. The CDR3 DNA reads as TGTGCCAGCAGCCCGGACATCAACTATGGCTACACCTTC. Translating gives CASSPDINYGYTF.

V and J are TRBV5-1 and TRBJ2-3; TRBD2 aligns across 16 bases. The J segment lost 5 bases and the V segment lost 4 bases, leaving 4 bases of the junction unmatched. This CDR3 is 16 amino acids long. The germline CDR1 and CDR2 sequences are SGHRS and YFSETQ. DNA for the CDR3: TGCGCCAGCAGCCCCGGGACTAGCGGGAGGGTAGATACGCAGTATTTT. Protein product: CASSPGTSGRVDTQYF.

The chain carries TRBV30 and TRBJ2-2, with D maybe TRBD1 (6 bases). CDR1 GTSNPN and CDR2 SVGIG come from the germline V gene (reference sequence). Trimming stripped 2 bases from V and 4 bases from J, with 11 bases between. CDR3 length: 14 amino acids. The CDR3 nucleotides are TGTGCCTGGAGTAGGGACATAGTCACCGGGGAGCTGTTTTTT. Its protein product is CAWSRDIVTGELFF. Combining the CDR3 with reference TRBV30 and TRBJ2-2 gives the whole variable domain SQTIHQWPATLVQPVGSPLSLECTVEGTSNPNLYWYRQAAGRGLQLLFYSVGIGQISSEVPQNLSASRPQDRQFILSSKKLLLSDSGFYLCAWSRDIVTGELFFGEGSRLTVL.

The chain recombines TRBV28 with TRBJ2-7; the D is unclear. Trimming took 3 bases from V and 5 from J, leaving 20 bases between them. The germline V gene has CDR1 MDHEN and CDR2 SYDVKM. The CDR3 has 16 amino acids. The CDR3 here is CASSFMVRLVSHEQYF. DNA for the CDR3: TGTGCCAGCAGTTTCATGGTTCGTCTAGTATCCCACGAGCAGTACTTC.

The J gene is TRBJ1-1, the V gene TRBV7-2, with D possibly being TRBD1 (6 bases). CDR3 size: 17 residues. Germline V gene data show CDR1 as SGHTA and CDR2 as FQGNSA. Trimming took 4 bases from V and 5 from J, leaving 23 bases between them. CDR3 in amino acids: CASSSVGARDIGTEAFF. The CDR3 DNA reads TGTGCCAGCAGCTCCGTAGGGGCCAGGGACATCGGGACTGAAGCTTTCTTT.

V and J are TRBV19 and TRBJ1-5, with 8 bases fitting TRBD1. Trimming at V came to 7 bases and at J to 1 base, leaving 12 bases not matched to a gene. CDR1 LNHDA and CDR2 SQIVND come from the germline V gene (reference sequence). The CDR3 is 17 amino acids. For the CDR3, the DNA is TGTGCCAGTACACGCGGGACAGGCTTAACAAGCAATCAGCCCCAGCATTTT. Amino acids: CASTRGTGLTSNQPQHF.

CDR3 nucleotides: TGTGCCAGCAGTGGCCTAGGGCCAGGGGGTAATGAAAAACTGTTTTTT. Translated: CASSGLGPGGNEKLFF. The chain uses TRBV2 and TRBJ1-4; 7 positions match TRBD1. CDR3 length equals 16 residues. With V trimmed by 4 bases and J by 4 bases, 9 bases remained unmatched. Germline V lookup: CDR1 SNHLY, CDR2 FYNNEI.

This chain links TRBV5-4 with TRBJ2-3, with D perhaps matching TRBD2 (5 bases). The ends were cut back, 0 bases at V and 6 bases at J, with 11 bases in the middle. This CDR3 has 14 residues. Germline loops: CDR1 SGHNT, CDR2 YYREEE (reference sequence). The CDR3 loop reads CASSLDRGQDTQYF. As DNA, the CDR3 is TGTGCCAGCAGCTTGGATAGAGGGCAGGATACGCAGTATTTT.

This chain joins TRBV14 and TRBJ1-5; TRBD1 might be the D (5 bases). This CDR3 comprises 13 residues. Trimming left V 4 bases short and J 11 bases short, with 15 bases between. Germline CDR1 SGHDN, CDR2 FVKESK. The CDR3 nucleotides are TGTGCCAGCAGCCGTCGGGACTCTGAGGCCCAGCATTTT. It specifies CASSRRDSEAQHF.

The rearrangement links TRBV6-1 to TRBJ2-5; the match to TRBD2 covers 7 bases. Judging by the DNA end, TRBJ2-7 fits better; the J call may be wrong. The CDR3 is 11 residues long. Germline-derived CDR1 and CDR2 are MNHNS and SASEGT. CDR3 in DNA: TGTGCCAGCAGTCGCGGGAGCGAGCAGTACTTC. Protein sequence: CASSRGSEQYF.

The chain combines TRBV28 with TRBJ1-5, with D maybe TRBD1 (5 bases). With 1 base removed from V and 6 bases from J, the gap between germline ends came to 10 bases. The germline V gene encodes CDR1 MDHEN and CDR2 SYDVKM. The CDR3 sequence is 14 residues long. CDR3 DNA: TGTGCCAGCAGTTTATATACGGGGGGTCAGCCCCAGCATTTT. Residues: CASSLYTGGQPQHF. The full variable domain, completed using reference TRBV28 and TRBJ1-5, is DVKVTQSSRYLVKRTGEKVFLECVQDMDHENMFWYRQDPGLGLRLIYFSYDVKMKEKGDIPEGYSVSREKKERFSLILESASTNQTSMYLCASSLYTGGQPQHFGDGTRLSIL.

The chain recombines TRBV9 with TRBJ2-1; 12 bases fit TRBD2. V trimming: 3 bases; J trimming: 5 bases; junction bases outside the gene matches: 6. The CDR3 has 16 amino acids. Germline loops: CDR1 SGDLS, CDR2 YYNGEE. The CDR3: CASSGRLAGVNNEQFF. The CDR3 nucleotides read TGTGCCAGCAGCGGGCGACTAGCGGGAGTTAACAATGAGCAGTTCTTC.

The CDR3 DNA reads as TGTGCCAGCAGTTACTCCCCCGGGGGGATATCTTTCTTT. Translating gives CASSYSPGGISFF. The chain recombines TRBV6-5 with TRBJ1-1; D perhaps matches TRBD1 (5 bases). The CDR3 sequence is 13 residues long. Trimming pared 0 bases from V and 12 bases from J, leaving 14 bases between. Germline lookup yields CDR1 MNHEY and CDR2 SVGAGI.